The 9 T cell receptor beta chains below all came from one sample that was sequenced in a study of CXCR3-negative and CXCR3-positive naive CD8 T cells (dated by TCRdb to between 2017 and 2020). These reads were obtained on a NextSeq 550. The Human TCR Profiling Kit (MiLaboratory) was used to make UMI-labeled 5' RACE TRB cDNA libraries. Following reprocessing of the reads by TCRdb, the data hold one row per CDR3 protein sequence and no DNA is available. The sample table holds about 62,000 distinct CDR3 sequences. 4.3% of the sample is taken by the ten largest. Material: naive CXCR3- CD8+ T cells from blood. The cell subset or site label corresponds to: CD45RO-CCR7+CD27+CD95- naive CD8+ T cells lacking CXCR3 (TNR3-). Receptors originate from a human donor in good health. Some clones in this sample may be carry-over from other donors' samples.

This sequence joins TRBV28 and TRBJ2-1; TCRdb's D call, TRBD1, is unchecked because there is no DNA. The CDR3 is 18 residues long. Germline CDR1 and CDR2: MDHEN and SYDVKM. The CDR3 sequence: CASTYRQGGQAKDNEQFF.

The chain employs TRBV7-2 and TRBJ2-7. The V gene's germline CDR1 is SGHTA and CDR2 FQGNSA. CDR3 length: 12 amino acids. CDR3: CASSLAHYEQYF.

The V and J genes are TRBV29-1 and TRBJ1-2. This CDR3 is 11 amino acids long. The germline V gene encodes CDR1 SQVTM and CDR2 ANQGSEA. The CDR3 region is CSDVLNYGYTF.

This rearrangement joins TRBV12-3 or TRBV12-4 to TRBJ2-2. The CDR3 length is 14 residues. This chain's CDR3 is CASSYGGSTGELFF.

V usage is TRBV6-2 or TRBV6-3 and J usage is TRBJ2-7; TCRdb names TRBD1, which stays unverified in the absence of DNA. CDR3 size: 17 residues. Germline lookup yields CDR1 MNHEY and CDR2 SVGEGT. CDR3 residues: CASSLQGFPPWDYEQYF.

CDR3 sequence reads: CATSKTEGASYEQYF. The J gene is TRBJ2-7, the V gene TRBV15; TCRdb names TRBD1, which stays unverified in the absence of DNA. Germline loops: CDR1 LNHNV, CDR2 YYDKDF (reference sequence). The CDR3 totals 15 residues.

J is TRBJ2-4 and V is TRBV28. Germline assignment: CDR1 MDHEN and CDR2 SYDVKM. CDR3 length equals 14 residues. The chain's CDR3 is CASSMVWDQNIQYF.

V and J are TRBV7-2 and TRBJ2-2; absent DNA, TCRdb's TRBD2 call cannot be checked. This CDR3 comprises 19 residues. Germline assignment: CDR1 SGHTA and CDR2 FQGNSA. This CDR3 reads CASSLELIAGGPKTGELFF.

This chain uses TRBV6-5 with TRBJ2-2; TCRdb outputs TRBD2, but without DNA this stays unchecked. In germline, CDR1 is MNHEY, CDR2 SVGAGI. This CDR3 has 16 residues. The CDR3 protein is CASSYVLAGGAGELFF.